This TCR beta chain was retrieved from a study of cytomegalovirus exposure and HLA in healthy donors. Study-level points and caveats: Earlier results showed most TCR beta V segments being productive about 87% or about 30% of the time.

Germline CDR1 is KGHSH and CDR2 is LQKENI. This CDR3 has 15 amino acids. Trimming removed 4 bases from V and 2 bases from J; junction bases left unmatched: 5. Healthy bone marrow donors made up the donor group. The PCR contained 60 Vbeta and 13 Jbeta primers. Assay used: immunoSEQ multiplex PCR; TCRdb lists only in-frame clones, some missing. The clone table shows tens of thousands of clones, with the ten largest holding 1.5%. As to this clone: Antigen specificity is unknown.

This TCR came from a woman in her sixties or seventies in good health and CMV-seronegative. The chain combines TRBV18 with TRBJ2-3, with TRBD1 matching over 8 bases. Sequencing used PBMCs. CDR3 protein: CASSQGTGDTDTQYF. The CDR3 DNA follows: TGTGCCAGCTCACAGGGGACAGGCGACACAGATACGCAGTATTTT.